This T cell receptor (beta chain) is from a study of T cell responses to AZD1222 COVID-19 vaccine. With respect to this clone: As yet, its antigen is unknown.

Germline V gives CDR1 SQVTM, CDR2 ANQGSEA. CDR3 size: 12 residues. After removal of 7 bases from V and 6 bases from J, the junction contained 7 bases not matched to a gene. Study conclusions and caveats: Most donors were white British and more were female, and clonal diversity was possibly underestimated.

Produced via immunoSEQ multiplex PCR; TCRdb's table is partial and in-frame only. The sample shows around 150,000 clones, around 94% of them seen only once. The receptor comes from an adult in good health. The chain has TRBV29-1 and TRBJ1-2; TRBD1 aligns across 8 bases. The sequenced sample was peripheral blood, obtained on day 0 of AZD1222 vaccination. DNA of the CDR3: TGCAGCGCCACAGGGGGGGGAAATGGCTACACCTTC. Its protein product is CSATGGGNGYTF.